This T cell receptor (beta chain) derives from a study of radiation and T cells in renal cell carcinoma. Only in-frame clones appear in the TCRdb table, and some are missing; sequencing was by immunoSEQ multiplex PCR. Altogether about 59,000 clones are present, more than 60% being singletons, with the ten largest covering approximately 6.8%. Documented time point: baseline pretreatment blood. Treatment noted: 15 Gy SBRT to primary tumor, nephrectomy 4 weeks later. This renal cell carcinoma was of the clear cell type. The J segment lost 5 bases and the V segment lost 4 bases, leaving 9 bases of the junction unmatched. The CDR3 length is 15 residues. From germline, CDR1 is LGHNA and CDR2 YSLEER.

The clonotype was recovered from a man between 60 and 75 years old with renal cell carcinoma. The chain employs TRBV4-3 and TRBJ2-5; 8 bases are a match to TRBD1. Sequencing used blood, obtained from a patient whose treatment included radiotherapy and nephrectomy. The CDR3 DNA sequence: TGCGCCAGCAGCCGCTACAGGGGGATCGGGGAGACCCAGTACTTC. Translating gives CASSRYRGIGETQYF.